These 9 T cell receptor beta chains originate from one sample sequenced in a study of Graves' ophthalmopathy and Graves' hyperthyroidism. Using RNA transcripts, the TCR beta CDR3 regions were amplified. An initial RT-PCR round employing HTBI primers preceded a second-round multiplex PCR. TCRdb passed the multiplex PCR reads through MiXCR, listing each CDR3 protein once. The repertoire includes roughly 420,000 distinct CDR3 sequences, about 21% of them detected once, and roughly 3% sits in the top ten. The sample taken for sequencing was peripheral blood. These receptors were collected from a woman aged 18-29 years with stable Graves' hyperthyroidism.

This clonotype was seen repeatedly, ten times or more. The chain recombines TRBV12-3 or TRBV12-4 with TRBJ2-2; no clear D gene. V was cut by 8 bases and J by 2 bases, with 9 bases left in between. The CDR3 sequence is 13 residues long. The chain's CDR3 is CASWVLNTGELFF. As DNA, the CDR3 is TGTGCCAGCTGGGTGCTTAACACCGGGGAGCTGTTTTTT.

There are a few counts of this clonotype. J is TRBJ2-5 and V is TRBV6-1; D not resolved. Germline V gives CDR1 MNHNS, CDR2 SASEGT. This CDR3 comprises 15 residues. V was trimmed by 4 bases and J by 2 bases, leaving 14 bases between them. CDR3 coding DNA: TGTGCCAGCAGTGCCCTTTGGCAGCCTCAAGAGACCCAGTACTTC. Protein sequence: CASSALWQPQETQYF.

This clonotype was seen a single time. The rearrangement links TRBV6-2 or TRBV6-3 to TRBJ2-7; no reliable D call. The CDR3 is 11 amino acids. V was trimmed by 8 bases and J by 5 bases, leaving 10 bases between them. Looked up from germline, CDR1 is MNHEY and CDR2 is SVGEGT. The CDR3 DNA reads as TGTGCCAGCCAGAGAGCCCACGAGCAGTACTTC. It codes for CASQRAHEQYF.

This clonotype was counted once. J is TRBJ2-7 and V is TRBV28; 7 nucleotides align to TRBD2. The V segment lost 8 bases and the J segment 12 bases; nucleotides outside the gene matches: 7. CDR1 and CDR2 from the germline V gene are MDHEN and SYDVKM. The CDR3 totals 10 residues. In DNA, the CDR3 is TGTGCCAGCGGATGGACTAGTAGGTACTTC. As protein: CASGWTSRYF.

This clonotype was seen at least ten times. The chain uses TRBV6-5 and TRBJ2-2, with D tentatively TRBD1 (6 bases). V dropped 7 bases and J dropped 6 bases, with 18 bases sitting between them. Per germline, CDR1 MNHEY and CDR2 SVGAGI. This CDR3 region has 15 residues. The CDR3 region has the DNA TGTGCCAGCACCCTACAGGGATTGGGAGCCGGGGAGCTGTTTTTT. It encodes CASTLQGLGAGELFF.

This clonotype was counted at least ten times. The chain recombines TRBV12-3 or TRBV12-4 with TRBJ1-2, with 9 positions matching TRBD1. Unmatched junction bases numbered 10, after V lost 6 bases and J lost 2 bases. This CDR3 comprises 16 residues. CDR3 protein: CASSPTRTGVNYGYTF. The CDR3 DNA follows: TGTGCCAGCAGCCCGACGCGGACAGGGGTCAACTATGGCTACACCTTC.

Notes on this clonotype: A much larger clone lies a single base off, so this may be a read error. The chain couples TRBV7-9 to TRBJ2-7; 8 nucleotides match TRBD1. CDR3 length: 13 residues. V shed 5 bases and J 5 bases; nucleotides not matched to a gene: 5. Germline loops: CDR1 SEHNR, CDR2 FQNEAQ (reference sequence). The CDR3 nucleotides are TGTGCCAGCAGCGCCTCAGGGGGCCACGAGCAGTACGTC. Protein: CASSASGGHEQYV.

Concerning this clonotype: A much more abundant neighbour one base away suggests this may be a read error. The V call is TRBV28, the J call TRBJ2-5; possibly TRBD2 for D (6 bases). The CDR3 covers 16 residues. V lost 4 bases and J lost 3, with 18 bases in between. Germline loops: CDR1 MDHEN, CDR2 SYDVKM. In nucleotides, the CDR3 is TGTGCCAGCAGTTCCCGTAGCGGTGTGGCCGAAGAGACCCAGTACTTC. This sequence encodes CASSSRSGVAEETQYF.

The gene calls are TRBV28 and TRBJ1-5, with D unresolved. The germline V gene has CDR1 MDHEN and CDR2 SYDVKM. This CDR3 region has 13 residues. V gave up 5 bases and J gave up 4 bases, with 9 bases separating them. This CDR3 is CASSVGRNQPQHF. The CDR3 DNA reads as TGTGCCAGCAGTGTCGGAAGGAATCAGCCCCAGCATTTT.